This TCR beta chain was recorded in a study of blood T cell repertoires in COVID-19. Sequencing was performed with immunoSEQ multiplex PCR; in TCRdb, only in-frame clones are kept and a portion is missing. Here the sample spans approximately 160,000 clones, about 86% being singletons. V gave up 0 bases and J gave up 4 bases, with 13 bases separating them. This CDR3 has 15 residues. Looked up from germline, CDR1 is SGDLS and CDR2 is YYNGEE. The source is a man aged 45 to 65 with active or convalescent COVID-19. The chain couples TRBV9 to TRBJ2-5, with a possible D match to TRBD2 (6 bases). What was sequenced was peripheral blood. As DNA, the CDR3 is TGTGCCAGCAGCGTAGTCGGGAGCAGGATAGAGACCCAGTACTTC. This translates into CASSVVGSRIETQYF.